This T cell receptor beta chain was captured in a study of T cell changes during pregnancy in multiple sclerosis. Produced via immunoSEQ multiplex PCR; TCRdb's table is partial and in-frame only. In the table there are about 100,000 clones, around 93% of which are singletons. Germline V gene lookup returns CDR1 SGHDT and CDR2 YYEEEE. J was trimmed by 3 bases and V by 4 bases; bases with no gene match: 5. This CDR3 comprises 15 residues. J is TRBJ1-4 and V is TRBV5-6; 8 bases fit TRBD1. This TCR was sampled from a female donor with multiple sclerosis, enrolled in a pregnancy study. Material: peripheral blood, obtained before pregnancy. The CDR3 region is CASSSQGQANEKLFF. CDR3 coding DNA: TGTGCCAGCAGCAGCCAGGGACAGGCTAATGAAAAACTGTTTTTT.